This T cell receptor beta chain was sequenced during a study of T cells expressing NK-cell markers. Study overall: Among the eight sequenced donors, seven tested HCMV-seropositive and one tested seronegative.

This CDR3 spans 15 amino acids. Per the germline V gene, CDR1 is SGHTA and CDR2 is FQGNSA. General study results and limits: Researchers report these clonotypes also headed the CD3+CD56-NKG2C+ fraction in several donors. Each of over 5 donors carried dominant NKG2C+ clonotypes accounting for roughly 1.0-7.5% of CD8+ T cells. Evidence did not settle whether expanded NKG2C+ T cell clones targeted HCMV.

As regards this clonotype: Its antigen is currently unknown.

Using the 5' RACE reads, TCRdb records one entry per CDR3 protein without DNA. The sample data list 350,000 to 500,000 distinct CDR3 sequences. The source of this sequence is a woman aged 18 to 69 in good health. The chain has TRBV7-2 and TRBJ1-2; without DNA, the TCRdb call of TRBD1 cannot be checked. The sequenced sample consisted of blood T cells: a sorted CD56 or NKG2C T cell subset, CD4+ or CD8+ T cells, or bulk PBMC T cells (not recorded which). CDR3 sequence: CASSPYQGANYGYTF. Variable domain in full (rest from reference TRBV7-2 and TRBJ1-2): GAGVSQSPSNKVTEKGKDVELRCDPISGHTALYWYRQSLGQGLEFLIYFQGNSAPDKSGLPSDRFSAERTGGSVSTLTIQRTQQEDSAVYLCASSPYQGANYGYTFGSGTRLTVV.